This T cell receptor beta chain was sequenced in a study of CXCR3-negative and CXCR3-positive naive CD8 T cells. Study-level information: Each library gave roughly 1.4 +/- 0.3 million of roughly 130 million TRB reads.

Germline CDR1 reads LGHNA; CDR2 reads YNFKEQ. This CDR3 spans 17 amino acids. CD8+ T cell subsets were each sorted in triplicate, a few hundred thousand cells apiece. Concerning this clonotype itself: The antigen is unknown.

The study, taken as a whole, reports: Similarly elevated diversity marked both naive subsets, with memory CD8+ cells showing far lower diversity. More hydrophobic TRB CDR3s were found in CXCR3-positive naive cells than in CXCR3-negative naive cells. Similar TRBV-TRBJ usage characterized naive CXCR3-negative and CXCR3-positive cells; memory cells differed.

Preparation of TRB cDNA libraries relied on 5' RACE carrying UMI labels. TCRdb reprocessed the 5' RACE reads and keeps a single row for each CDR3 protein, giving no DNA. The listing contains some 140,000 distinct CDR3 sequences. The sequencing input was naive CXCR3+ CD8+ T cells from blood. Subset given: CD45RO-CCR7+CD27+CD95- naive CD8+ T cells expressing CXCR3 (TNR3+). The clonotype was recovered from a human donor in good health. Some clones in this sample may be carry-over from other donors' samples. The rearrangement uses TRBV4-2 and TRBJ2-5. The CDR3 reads CASSQEERSTSGLTQYF.